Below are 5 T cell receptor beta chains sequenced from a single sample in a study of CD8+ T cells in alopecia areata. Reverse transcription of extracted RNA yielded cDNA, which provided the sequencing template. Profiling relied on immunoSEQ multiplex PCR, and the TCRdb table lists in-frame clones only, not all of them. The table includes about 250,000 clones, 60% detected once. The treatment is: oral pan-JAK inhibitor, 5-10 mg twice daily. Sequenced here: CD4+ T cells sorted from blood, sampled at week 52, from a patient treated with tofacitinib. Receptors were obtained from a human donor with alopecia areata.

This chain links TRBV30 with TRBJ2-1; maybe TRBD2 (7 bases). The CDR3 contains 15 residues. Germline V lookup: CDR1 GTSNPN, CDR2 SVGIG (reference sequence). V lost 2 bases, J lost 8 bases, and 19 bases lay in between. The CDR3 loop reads CAWSPRGGYSHEQFF. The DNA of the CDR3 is TGTGCCTGGAGTCCAAGGGGGGGCTACAGCCATGAGCAGTTCTTC.

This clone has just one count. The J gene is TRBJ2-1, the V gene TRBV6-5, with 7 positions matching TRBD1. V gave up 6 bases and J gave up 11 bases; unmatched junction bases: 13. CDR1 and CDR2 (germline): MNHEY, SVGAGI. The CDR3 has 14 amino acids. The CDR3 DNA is TGTGCCAGCAGCAGCAGACAGGGTTCGGCGCAGCAGTTCTTC. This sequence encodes CASSSRQGSAQQFF.

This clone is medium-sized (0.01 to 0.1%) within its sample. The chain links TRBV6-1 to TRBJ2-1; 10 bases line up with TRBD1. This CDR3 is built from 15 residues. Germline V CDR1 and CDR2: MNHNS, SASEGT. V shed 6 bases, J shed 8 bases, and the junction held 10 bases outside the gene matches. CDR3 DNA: TGTGCCAGCAGACCCGACAGGGGGCGAACCGATGAGCAGTTCTTC. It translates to CASRPDRGRTDEQFF.

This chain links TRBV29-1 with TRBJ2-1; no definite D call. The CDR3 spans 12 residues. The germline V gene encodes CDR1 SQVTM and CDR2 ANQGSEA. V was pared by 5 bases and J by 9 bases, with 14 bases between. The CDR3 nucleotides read TGCAGCGTTTTTAAGGGCGGTGTTGAGCAGTTCTTC. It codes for CSVFKGGVEQFF.

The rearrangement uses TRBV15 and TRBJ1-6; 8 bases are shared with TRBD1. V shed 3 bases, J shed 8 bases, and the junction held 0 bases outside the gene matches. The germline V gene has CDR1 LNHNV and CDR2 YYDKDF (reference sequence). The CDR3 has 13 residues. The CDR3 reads CATSSRGHSPLHF. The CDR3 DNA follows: TGTGCCACCAGCAGCAGGGGGCATTCACCCCTCCACTTT.